This TCR beta chain originates from a study of T cell repertoires in cytomegalovirus infection. Study as a whole: Both recently identified HLA-C-restricted and well-studied HLA-B-restricted CMV epitopes were used in the study. CMV infection together with matching HLA type was indicated by public TCR beta signatures.

TCRdb redid the calling of the reads with MiXCR, one entry per CDR3 protein. The data show about 52,000 distinct CDR3 sequences, roughly 20% seen once. V was shortened by 0 bases and J by 5 bases, with 14 bases between the two germline ends. The CDR3 is 15 residues long. Germline V gene data show CDR1 as SGHAT and CDR2 as FQNNGV. Details on this clonotype: Its cognate antigen is unknown.

This TCR was recovered from a human donor in good health (CMV status not recorded). Some clones in this sample may be carry-over from other donors' samples. The J gene is TRBJ2-7, the V gene TRBV11-2, with D tentatively TRBD1 (6 bases). The sequenced sample was CD8+ T cells from cultured PBMCs, obtained from culture after CMV antigen stimulation. The CDR3 nucleotides read TGTGCCAGCAGCTTAGATCCCACAGGGTCGGACGAGCAGTACTTC. Its translation: CASSLDPTGSDEQYF.